These 5 T cell receptor beta chains originate from one sample sequenced in a study of glioma-infiltrating T cells. TCR alpha and beta CDR3 regions were amplified from RNA using iRepertoire nested multiplex PCR. TCRdb reanalysed the multiplex PCR reads using MiXCR and keeps one entry per CDR3 protein. In the table there are under 150,000 distinct CDR3 sequences, more than 35% of which are singletons. Specimen: glioma tissue, nonneoplastic brain tissue, or PBMCs (not recorded which). Receptors were obtained from a human donor with low-grade glioma or glioblastoma, undergoing nonglioma brain surgery, or in good health (not recorded which).

Concerning this clonotype itself: It may be a read error: a sequence one base away is much more abundant. This chain connects TRBV7-2 to TRBJ2-3; tentatively, D is TRBD2 (6 bases). From germline, CDR1 is SGHTA and CDR2 FQGNSA. The CDR3 totals 13 residues. V was shortened by 7 bases and J by 0 bases, with 8 bases between the two germline ends. Here the CDR3 reads CASTAGSTDTQYF. CDR3 nucleotide sequence: TGTGCCAGCACTGCGGGAAGCACAGATACGCAGTATTTT.

Here the CDR3 reads CATGTPYEQYF. The CDR3, as DNA: TGTGCCACCGGGACACCCTACGAGCAGTACTTC. This sequence joins TRBV7-9 and TRBJ2-7; the D gene is possibly TRBD1 (6 bases). This CDR3 has 11 amino acids. V lost 10 bases, J lost 2 bases, and 9 bases lay in between. Germline V lookup: CDR1 SEHNR, CDR2 FQNEAQ (reference sequence).

Regarding this clonotype: A much larger clone lies one base from this, so it may be a read error. The chain uses TRBV24-1 and TRBJ2-1, with 9 bases matching TRBD2. CDR3 size: 13 residues. Unmatched junction bases numbered 8, after V lost 3 bases and J lost 15 bases. Germline V gene data show CDR1 as KGHDR and CDR2 as SFDVKD. CDR3 sequence: CATSDGGTSFWFF. Written as DNA, the CDR3 is TGTGCCACCAGTGATGGGGGGACTAGCTTTTGGTTCTTC.

This chain joins TRBV2 and TRBJ2-7; TRBD2 matches 7 bases. This CDR3 has 12 amino acids. The V and J ends lost 11 bases and 4 bases, in that order; junction bases with no gene match: 8. Germline loops: CDR1 SNHLY, CDR2 FYNNEI. The CDR3 loop is CAAAGQGYEQYF. The CDR3 nucleotides are TGTGCCGCAGCGGGGCAGGGTTACGAGCAGTACTTC. The full variable domain, completed using reference TRBV2 and TRBJ2-7, is EPEVTQTPSHQVTQMGQEVILRCVPISNHLYFYWYRQILGQKVEFLVSFYNNEISEKSEIFDDQFSVERPDGSNFTLKIRSTKLEDSAMYFCAAAGQGYEQYFGPGTRLTVT.

This clonotype has more than one count but fewer than ten. This chain joins TRBV10-3 and TRBJ1-3; D call uncertain. V dropped 5 bases and J dropped 3 bases, with 11 bases sitting between them. This CDR3 comprises 14 residues. Germline V CDR1 and CDR2: ENHRY, SYGVKD. The CDR3 sequence is CAISRELLGNTIYF. The DNA for the CDR3 is TGTGCCATCAGTCGAGAGCTTCTTGGAAACACCATATATTTT.